The rows below give T cell receptor beta chains drawn from one sample of a study of blood T cells in healthy people across ages. TCRdb independently ran MiXCR on the 5' RACE reads; one entry per CDR3 protein. The sample carries 1.5 million to 2 million distinct CDR3 sequences, about 49% recorded once. The sample taken for sequencing was blood. Every receptor here comes from a woman between 40 and 50 years old in good health. Each CDR3 is given with its conserved first and last residue. Fields, in order: CDR3 length, J gene, V gene, clone size, D gene, CDR3 DNA, CDR3 protein. The D gene is left open where the match is weak. For some rows the clone size is stated as once, few or many, or as a class when expanded; others skip it.

15 | TRBJ1-4 | TRBV7-2 | NA | NA | TGTGCCAGCAGCTTTAGCGCCGGAAAGGGTGAAAAACTGTTTTTT | CASSFSAGKGEKLFF
13 | TRBJ1-1 | TRBV6-2/TRBV6-3 | NA | NA | TGTGCCAGCAGAAACGGGAGGGGCACTGAAGCTTTCTTT | CASRNGRGTEAFF
13 | TRBJ2-1 | TRBV4-3 | NA | NA | TGCGCCAGCAGCCAAGGCGGAGGGTATGAGCAGTTCTTC | CASSQGGGYEQFF
12 | TRBJ1-2 | TRBV28 | NA | NA | TGTGCCAGCAGTTTTAGTGTGGGTGGCTACACCTTC | CASSFSVGGYTF
16 | TRBJ2-5 | TRBV27 | NA | NA | TGTGCCAGCAGTTTTGTCGGACCGAAATTCCAAGAGACCCAGTACTTC | CASSFVGPKFQETQYF
17 | TRBJ1-6 | TRBV6-5 | NA | NA | TGTGCCAGCAGTTTCCGGCAGCAGGGGAGTTATAATTCACCCCTCCACTTT | CASSFRQQGSYNSPLHF
14 | TRBJ2-5 | TRBV20-1 | few | TRBD2 | TGCAGTGCTAGACCTACTAGCGTGGGGGAGACCCAGTACTTC | CSARPTSVGETQYF
16 | TRBJ2-3 | TRBV9 | NA | TRBD2 | TGTGCCAGCAGCTGGACTAGCGGGTCGCCGGGAGATACGCAGTATTTT | CASSWTSGSPGDTQYF
14 | TRBJ2-3 | TRBV12-3/TRBV12-4 | NA | TRBD2 | TGTGCCACCAGTCTAGCGGGGGGGCCAGATACGCAGTATTTT | CATSLAGGPDTQYF
12 | TRBJ1-2 | TRBV9 | many | NA | TGTGCCAGCAGCGCCGGACAGTATGGCTACACCTTC | CASSAGQYGYTF